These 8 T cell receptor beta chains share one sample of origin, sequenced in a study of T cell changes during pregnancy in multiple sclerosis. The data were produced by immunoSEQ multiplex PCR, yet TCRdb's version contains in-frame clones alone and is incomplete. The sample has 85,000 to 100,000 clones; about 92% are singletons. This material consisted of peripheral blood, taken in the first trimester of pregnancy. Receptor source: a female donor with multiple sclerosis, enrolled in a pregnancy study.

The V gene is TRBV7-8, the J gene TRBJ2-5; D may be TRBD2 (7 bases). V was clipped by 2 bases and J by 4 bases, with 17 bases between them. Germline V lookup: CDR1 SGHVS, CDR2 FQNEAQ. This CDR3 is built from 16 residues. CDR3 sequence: CASSLLLGGGGETQYF. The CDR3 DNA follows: TGTGCCAGCAGCTTATTGCTCGGAGGGGGGGGAGAGACCCAGTACTTC.

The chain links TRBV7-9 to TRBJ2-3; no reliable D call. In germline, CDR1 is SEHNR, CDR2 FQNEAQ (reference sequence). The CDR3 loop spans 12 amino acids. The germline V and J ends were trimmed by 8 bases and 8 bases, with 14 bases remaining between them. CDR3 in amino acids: CASLPLFGTQYF. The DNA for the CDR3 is TGTGCCAGCTTACCCTTATTCGGTACGCAGTATTTT.

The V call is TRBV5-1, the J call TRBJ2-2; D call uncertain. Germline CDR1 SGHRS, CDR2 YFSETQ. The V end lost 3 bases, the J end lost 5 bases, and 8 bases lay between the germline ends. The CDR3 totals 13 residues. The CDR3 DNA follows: TGCGCCAGCAGCTCTACAGTTACCGGGGAGCTGTTTTTT. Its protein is CASSSTVTGELFF.

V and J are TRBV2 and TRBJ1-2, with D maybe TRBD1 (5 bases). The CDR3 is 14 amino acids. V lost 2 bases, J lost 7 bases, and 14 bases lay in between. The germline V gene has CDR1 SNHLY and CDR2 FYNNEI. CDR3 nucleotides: TGTGCCAGCAGTGAATTTCGGCAGGGTGGTGGCTACACCTTC. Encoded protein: CASSEFRQGGGYTF.

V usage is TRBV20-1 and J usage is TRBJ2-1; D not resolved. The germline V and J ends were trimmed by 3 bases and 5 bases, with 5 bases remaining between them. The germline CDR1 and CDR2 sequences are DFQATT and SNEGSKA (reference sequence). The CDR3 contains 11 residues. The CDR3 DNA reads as TGCAGTGCTAGCGTTAACAATGAGCAGTTCTTC. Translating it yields CSASVNNEQFF.

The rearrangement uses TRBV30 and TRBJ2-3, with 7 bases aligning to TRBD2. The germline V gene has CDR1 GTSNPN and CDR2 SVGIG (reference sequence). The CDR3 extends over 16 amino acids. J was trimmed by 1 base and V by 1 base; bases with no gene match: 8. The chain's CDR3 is CAWSEYAGLRTDTQYF. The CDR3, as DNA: TGTGCCTGGAGTGAATATGCGGGACTACGCACAGATACGCAGTATTTT.

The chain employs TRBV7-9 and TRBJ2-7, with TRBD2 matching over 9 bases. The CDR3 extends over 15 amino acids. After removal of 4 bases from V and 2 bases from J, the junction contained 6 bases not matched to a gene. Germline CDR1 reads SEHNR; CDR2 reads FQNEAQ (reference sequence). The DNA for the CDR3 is TGTGCCAGCAGCTCCCTTGCTAGCGGGGCCTACGAGCAGTACTTC. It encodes CASSSLASGAYEQYF.

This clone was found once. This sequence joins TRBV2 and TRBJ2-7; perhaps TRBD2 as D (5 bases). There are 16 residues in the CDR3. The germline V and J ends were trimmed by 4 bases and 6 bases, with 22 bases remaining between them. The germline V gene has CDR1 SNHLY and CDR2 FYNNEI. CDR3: CASSGGLDLVTLEQYF. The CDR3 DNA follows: TGTGCCAGCAGTGGGGGTTTGGACTTGGTGACCCTCGAGCAGTACTTC.